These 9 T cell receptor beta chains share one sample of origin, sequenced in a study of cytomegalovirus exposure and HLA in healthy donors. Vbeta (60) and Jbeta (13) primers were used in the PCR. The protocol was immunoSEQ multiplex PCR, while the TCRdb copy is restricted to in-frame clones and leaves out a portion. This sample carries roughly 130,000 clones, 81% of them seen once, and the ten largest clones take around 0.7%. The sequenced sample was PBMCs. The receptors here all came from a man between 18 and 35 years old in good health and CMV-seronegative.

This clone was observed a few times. For the CDR3, the DNA is TGTGCCAGTAGTAAATTAGCGGGGCCGAACACCGGGGAGCTGTTTTTT. The encoded protein is CASSKLAGPNTGELFF. V usage is TRBV19 and J usage is TRBJ2-2; TRBD2 matches 8 bases. CDR1 is LNHDA, CDR2 SQIVND, per germline (reference sequence). The CDR3 length is 16 residues. J gave up 0 bases and V 4 bases, and 4 bases lay outside the gene matches. Complete variable domain (other parts from reference TRBV19 and TRBJ2-2): DGGITQSPKYLFRKEGQNVTLSCEQNLNHDAMYWYRQDPGQGLRLIYYSQIVNDFQKGDIAEGYSVSREKKESFPLTVTSAQKNPTAFYLCASSKLAGPNTGELFFGEGSRLTVL.

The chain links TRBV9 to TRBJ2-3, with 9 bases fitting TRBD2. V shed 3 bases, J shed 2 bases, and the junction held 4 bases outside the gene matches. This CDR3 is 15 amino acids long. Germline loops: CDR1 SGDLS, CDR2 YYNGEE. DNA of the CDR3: TGTGCCAGCAGCGGTAGCGGGGGAAACACAGATACGCAGTATTTT. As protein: CASSGSGGNTDTQYF.

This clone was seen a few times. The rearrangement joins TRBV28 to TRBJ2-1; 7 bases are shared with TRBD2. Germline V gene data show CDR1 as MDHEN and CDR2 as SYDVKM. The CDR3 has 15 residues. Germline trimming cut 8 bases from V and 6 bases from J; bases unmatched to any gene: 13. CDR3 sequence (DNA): TGTGCCAGCGAATCCCCGGGACTATACTCCAATGAGCAGTTCTTC. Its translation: CASESPGLYSNEQFF.

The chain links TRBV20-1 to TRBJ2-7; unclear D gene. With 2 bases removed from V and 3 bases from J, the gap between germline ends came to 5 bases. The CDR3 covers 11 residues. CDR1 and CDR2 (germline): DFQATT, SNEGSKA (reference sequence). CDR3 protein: CSARPDYEQYF. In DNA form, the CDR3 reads TGCAGTGCTAGACCAGACTACGAGCAGTACTTC.

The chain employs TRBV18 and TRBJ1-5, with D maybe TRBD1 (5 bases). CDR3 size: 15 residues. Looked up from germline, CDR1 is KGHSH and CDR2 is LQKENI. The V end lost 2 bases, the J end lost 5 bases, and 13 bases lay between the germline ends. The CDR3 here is CASSPVRGMDQPQHF. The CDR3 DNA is TGTGCCAGCTCACCAGTGCGGGGGATGGATCAGCCCCAGCATTTT.

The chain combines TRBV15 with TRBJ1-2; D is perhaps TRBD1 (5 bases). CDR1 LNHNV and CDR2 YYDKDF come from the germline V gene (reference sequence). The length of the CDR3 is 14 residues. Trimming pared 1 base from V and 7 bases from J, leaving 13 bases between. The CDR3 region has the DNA TGTGCCACCAGCAGAGGGGGTGAAGGGGCTGGCTACACCTTC. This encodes CATSRGGEGAGYTF.

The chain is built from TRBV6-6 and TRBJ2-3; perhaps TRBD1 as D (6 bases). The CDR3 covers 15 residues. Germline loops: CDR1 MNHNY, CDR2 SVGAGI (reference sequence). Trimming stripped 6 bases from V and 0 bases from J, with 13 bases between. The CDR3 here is CASRLTGLSTDTQYF. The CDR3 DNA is TGTGCCAGCAGATTGACAGGACTGAGCACAGATACGCAGTATTTT.

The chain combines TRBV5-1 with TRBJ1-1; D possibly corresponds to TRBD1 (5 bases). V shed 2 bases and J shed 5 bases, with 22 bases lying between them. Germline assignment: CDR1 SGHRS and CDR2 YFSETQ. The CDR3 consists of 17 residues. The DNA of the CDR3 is TGCGCCAGCAGCTTTCTTCCCGCACAGGAAGGGGTGACTGAAGCTTTCTTT. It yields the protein CASSFLPAQEGVTEAFF.

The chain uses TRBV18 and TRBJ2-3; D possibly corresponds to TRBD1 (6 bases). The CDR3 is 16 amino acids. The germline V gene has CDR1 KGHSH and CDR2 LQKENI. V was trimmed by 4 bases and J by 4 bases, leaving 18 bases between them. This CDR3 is CASSLALTGRPDTQYF. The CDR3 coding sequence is TGTGCCAGCTCACTAGCCCTAACAGGGCGGCCAGATACGCAGTATTTT.